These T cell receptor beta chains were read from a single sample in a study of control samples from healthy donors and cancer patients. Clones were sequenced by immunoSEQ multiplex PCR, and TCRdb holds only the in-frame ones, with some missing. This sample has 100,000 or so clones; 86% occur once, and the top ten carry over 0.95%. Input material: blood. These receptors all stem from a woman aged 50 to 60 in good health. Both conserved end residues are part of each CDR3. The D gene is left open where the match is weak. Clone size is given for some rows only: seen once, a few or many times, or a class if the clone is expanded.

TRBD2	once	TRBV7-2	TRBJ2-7	TGTGCCAGCAGCCTGGGGGGCCTGGCGGGAGGGAATTCCTACGAGCAGTACTTC	CASSLGGLAGGNSYEQYF
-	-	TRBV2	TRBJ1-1	TGTGCCAGCAGGATCACAGGGCTTACTGAAGCTTTCTTT	CASRITGLTEAFF
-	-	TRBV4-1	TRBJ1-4	TGCGCCAGCAGCCTCGGAGGGGGGCTGTTCGAAAAACTGTTTTTT	CASSLGGGLFEKLFF
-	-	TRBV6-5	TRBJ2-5	TGTGCCAGCAGGCCGGCGGAGGCGAACAAAGAGACCCAGTACTTC	CASRPAEANKETQYF
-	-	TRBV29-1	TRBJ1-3	TGCAGCGTTGAAGAGGTCTCTGGAAACACCATATATTTT	CSVEEVSGNTIYF
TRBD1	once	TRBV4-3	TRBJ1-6	TGCGCCAGCAGCCTTGGGACAGGGGCTGTGTTACGTTCACCCCTCCACTTT	CASSLGTGAVLRSPLHF
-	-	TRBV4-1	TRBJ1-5	TGCGCCAGCAGCCACGGTGGGTTCGATATGGACAATCAGCCCCAGCATTTT	CASSHGGFDMDNQPQHF
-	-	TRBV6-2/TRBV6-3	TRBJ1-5	TGTGCCAGCAGTTACGGGGCAGGGGGCAATCAGCCCCAGCATTTT	CASSYGAGGNQPQHF
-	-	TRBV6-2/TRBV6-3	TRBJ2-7	TGTGCCAGCACCCCCCGGCAGGGGTGGTACGAGCAGTACTTC	CASTPRQGWYEQYF
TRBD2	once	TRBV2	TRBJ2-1	TGTGCCAGCAGTGATTGGGCGGGAGGGGCTAATGAGCAGTTCTTC	CASSDWAGGANEQFF
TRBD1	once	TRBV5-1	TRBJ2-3	TGCGCCAGTAAATCAACAGGGGATGGCACAGATACGCAGTATTTT	CASKSTGDGTDTQYF
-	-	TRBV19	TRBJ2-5	TGTGCCAGTAGTGCCCGGACACCATTCCAAGAGACCCAGTACTTC	CASSARTPFQETQYF
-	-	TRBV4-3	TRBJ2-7	TGCGCCAGCAGCCATAGACAGGGAGGGCTTTACGAGCAGTACTTC	CASSHRQGGLYEQYF
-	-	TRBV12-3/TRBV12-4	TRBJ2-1	TGTGCCAGCAGAAAGAGGAATGAGCAGTTCTTC	CASRKRNEQFF
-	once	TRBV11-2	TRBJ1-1	TGTGCCAGCAGCCTCGCAGGGGAGCGTCGTAGGGGGACTGAAGCTTTCTTT	CASSLAGERRRGTEAFF
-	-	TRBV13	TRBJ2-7	TGTGCCAGCAGCTCGGACAGACGCTACGAGCAGTACTTC	CASSSDRRYEQYF
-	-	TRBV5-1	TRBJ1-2	TGCGCCAGCAGCTTGGGGGACCCGGGCTATAACTATGGCTACACCTTC	CASSLGDPGYNYGYTF
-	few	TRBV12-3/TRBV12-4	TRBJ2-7	TGTGCCAGCAGCCGAGTCCACTACGAGCAGTACTTC	CASSRVHYEQYF
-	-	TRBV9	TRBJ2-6	TGTGCCAGCAGCGCCAGACGGGGGCGCTCTGGGGCCAACGTCCTGACTTTC	CASSARRGRSGANVLTF